The sequence of this TCR beta chain was determined in a study of molecular identifiers for immune sequencing clone quantification. Study details: RNA, taken in replicates from roughly 21,000 or 96,000 naive CD8 cells, was split five ways, with four sequenced. Study-level results: Clones above 20 RNA copies contained over 99% of effector molecules and under 1% of naive molecules.

Naive CD8 T cell sorting was performed on the CD8+CD4-CCR7+CD45RA+ phenotype. The CDR3 loop spans 13 amino acids. V dropped 1 base and J dropped 8 bases, with 10 bases sitting between them. The germline V gene has CDR1 LGHDT and CDR2 YNNKEL (reference sequence). It was with previously described methods and listed TCR primers that bulk TCR libraries were made. TCRdb ran MiXCR on the PCR reads and lists one entry per CDR3 protein. The sample carries fewer than 350,000 distinct CDR3 sequences, 20% to 25% recorded once. This clonotype was seen repeatedly, ten times or more. The antigen is not known. This receptor was identified in a human donor in good health. Some libraries in this study had Jurkat cell RNA spiked in. The V and J genes are TRBV3-1 and TRBJ2-3; D is ambiguous. The sequencing input was naive CD8+ T cells from blood, with Jurkat cell RNA spiked in. Subset: FACS-sorted CD8+CD4-CCR7+CD45RA+ naive T cells. The CDR3 protein is CASSQVPDGTQYF. CDR3 in DNA: TGTGCCAGCAGCCAAGTGCCGGATGGTACGCAGTATTTT.